One and the same sample provided the 24 T cell receptor beta chains below, sequenced in a study of identical twins. TCRdb independently ran MiXCR on the 5' RACE reads; one entry per CDR3 protein. The sample lists around 280,000 distinct CDR3 sequences; about 8.1% were seen once. This sample was also put to use in a study of yellow fever vaccine responses in identical twins.

The sequencing sample was made of memory (CD45RO+) T cells sorted from blood. Receptors were obtained from a woman aged 18-29 years in good health.

The chain is built from TRBV27 and TRBJ2-5; perhaps TRBD2 as D (7 bases). Germline V CDR1 and CDR2: MNHEY, SMNVEV (reference sequence). Trimming pared 2 bases from V and 5 bases from J, leaving 18 bases between. The CDR3 runs 16 residues. The DNA for the CDR3 is TGTGCCAGCAGTTTAGGAGGGGGGGGAGGTTGGGAGACCCAGTACTTC. Protein: CASSLGGGGGWETQYF.

This clonotype was seen at least ten times. V is TRBV6-1 and J is TRBJ2-3; 9 bases fit TRBD2. Per the germline V gene, CDR1 is MNHNS and CDR2 is SASEGT. V was clipped by 4 bases and J by 0 bases; unmatched bases: 2. This CDR3 is built from 15 residues. The DNA for the CDR3 is TGTGCCAGCAGTGTGGGGACTAGCAGCACAGATACGCAGTATTTT. This codes for CASSVGTSSTDTQYF.

Comment on this clonotype: One end of the junction is discordant with germline, which a read error may explain. The J gene is TRBJ2-1, the V gene TRBV2; 7 bases are a match to TRBD2. The CDR3 extends over 14 amino acids. Germline V gene sequence: CDR1 SNHLY, CDR2 FYNNEI. CDR3 residues: CVSSEFAGVNEQFF. The DNA for the CDR3 is TGTGTCAGCAGTGAGTTCGCGGGAGTAAATGAGCAGTTCTTC.

The V gene is TRBV5-1, the J gene TRBJ2-7, with D possibly TRBD2 on 6 matching bases. The germline V gene has CDR1 SGHRS and CDR2 YFSETQ. The CDR3 extends over 14 amino acids. V lost 5 bases to trimming and J lost 7 bases, with 19 bases between them. Here the CDR3 DNA reads TGCGCCAGCAGGGAGGGCCCGACCGCGAGGGAGCAGTACTTC. Residues: CASREGPTAREQYF.

There are many counts of this clonotype. The rearrangement joins TRBV4-1 to TRBJ2-1; D may be TRBD1 (5 bases). V gave up 1 base and J gave up 1 base, with 11 bases separating them. CDR3 size: 16 residues. Germline V CDR1 and CDR2: MGHRA, YSYEKL. The CDR3 spells CASSQVGVKSYNEQFF. The CDR3, as DNA: TGCGCCAGCAGCCAAGTAGGGGTCAAGTCCTACAATGAGCAGTTCTTC.

This clonotype was recorded at least ten times. The J gene is TRBJ2-7, the V gene TRBV29-1; tentative D call: TRBD1 (6 bases). The CDR3 covers 13 residues. The germline gives CDR1 SQVTM, CDR2 ANQGSEA. Trimming pared 7 bases from V and 3 bases from J, leaving 16 bases between. The CDR3 coding sequence is TGCAGCGCCCGAGGGACAAACAACTACGAGCAGTACTTC. Its translation is CSARGTNNYEQYF.

In this sample, this clonotype turned up many times. This chain uses TRBV12-3 or TRBV12-4 with TRBJ2-1, with 8 bases lining up with TRBD1. This CDR3 is 15 amino acids long. V shed 5 bases and J 2 bases; nucleotides not matched to a gene: 5. CDR3: CASSATGGPYNEQFF. The CDR3 DNA is TGTGCCAGCAGTGCCACAGGGGGGCCCTACAATGAGCAGTTCTTC.

This clonotype appeared many times. The CDR3 protein is CASSSTGNTEAFF. DNA for the CDR3: TGCGCCAGCAGTTCGACAGGGAACACTGAAGCTTTCTTT. The chain carries TRBV5-1 and TRBJ1-1; D is possibly TRBD1 (6 bases). The CDR3 is 13 residues long. The V and J ends lost 5 bases and 1 base respectively, with 9 bases between them. CDR1 is SGHRS and CDR2 is YFSETQ in the germline V gene.

This clonotype was detected ten times or more. The chain couples TRBV11-2 to TRBJ2-5, with 11 nucleotides matching TRBD2. V was pared by 3 bases and J by 5 bases, with 14 bases of the junction left unmatched. Germline CDR1 and CDR2: SGHAT and FQNNGV. This CDR3 is built from 18 residues. The CDR3 coding sequence is TGTGCCAGCAGCTTGGGGGGTTGGGGACTAGCGGACCGTGAGACCCAGTACTTC. It specifies CASSLGGWGLADRETQYF.

This clonotype came up a few times. The rearrangement uses TRBV14 and TRBJ1-2; D unresolved. The V gene lost 1 base and the J gene lost 4 bases, with 4 bases spanning the gap. From germline, CDR1 is SGHDN and CDR2 FVKESK. The length of the CDR3 is 12 residues. The CDR3 loop is CASSQGFYGYTF. In nucleotides, the CDR3 is TGTGCCAGCAGCCAAGGGTTCTATGGCTACACCTTC.

This clonotype was seen many times. The chain links TRBV4-1 to TRBJ2-6; D is perhaps TRBD1 (6 bases). Trimming cost V 1 base and J 0 bases, with 10 bases left between them. CDR1 is MGHRA and CDR2 is YSYEKL in the germline V gene. The CDR3 runs to 17 residues. The CDR3 spells CASSQALRGSGANVLTF. CDR3 sequence (DNA): TGCGCCAGCAGCCAAGCTCTCAGGGGCTCTGGGGCCAACGTCCTGACTTTC.

This clonotype was observed a few times. The rearrangement uses TRBV24-1 and TRBJ2-7; TRBD2 agrees at 14 bases. Germline CDR1 is KGHDR and CDR2 is SFDVKD. This CDR3 has 16 amino acids. V was pared by 5 bases and J by 5 bases, with 7 bases of the junction left unmatched. CDR3 DNA sequence: TGTGCCACCAGTGCCAAGGGACTAGCGGGAGCCAACGAGCAGTACTTC. As protein: CATSAKGLAGANEQYF.

This clonotype was recorded a few times. This chain connects TRBV6-5 to TRBJ1-1; TRBD1 matches 7 bases. This CDR3 has 14 amino acids. Germline lookup yields CDR1 MNHEY and CDR2 SVGAGI. V shed 0 bases and J 5 bases; nucleotides not matched to a gene: 3. CDR3: CASSYSTGITEAFF. The DNA for the CDR3 is TGTGCCAGCAGTTACTCGACAGGGATAACTGAAGCTTTCTTT.

This clonotype turned up a few times. This chain uses TRBV15 with TRBJ2-4; D possibly uses TRBD1 or TRBD2 (5 bases each). Germline V lookup: CDR1 LNHNV, CDR2 YYDKDF (reference sequence). The CDR3 length is 15 residues. V dropped 0 bases and J dropped 1 base, with 7 bases sitting between them. The CDR3 nucleotides read TGTGCCACCAGCAGAGAGGGGACGGCCAAAAACATTCAGTACTTC. Residues: CATSREGTAKNIQYF.

A few counts support this clonotype. For the CDR3, the DNA is TGCAGTGCGAAGGTACAGGGTTCCTACGAGCAGTACGTC. This gives the protein CSAKVQGSYEQYV. The gene calls are TRBV20-1 and TRBJ2-7, with D perhaps matching TRBD1 (6 bases). The CDR3 extends over 13 amino acids. The ends were cut back, 6 bases at V and 1 base at J, with 13 bases in the middle. Per the germline V gene, CDR1 is DFQATT and CDR2 is SNEGSKA (reference sequence).

This clonotype was observed a handful of times. V is TRBV9 and J is TRBJ1-3; no clear D gene. The V gene lost 0 bases and the J gene lost 0 bases, with 7 bases spanning the gap. CDR3 length equals 15 residues. Germline lookup yields CDR1 SGDLS and CDR2 YYNGEE. The CDR3 DNA follows: TGTGCCAGCAGCGTAGGTTCCGACTCTGGAAACACCATATATTTT. Its protein product is CASSVGSDSGNTIYF.

J is TRBJ2-2 and V is TRBV18; D remains ambiguous. Per the germline V gene, CDR1 is KGHSH and CDR2 is LQKENI. The CDR3 extends over 14 amino acids. V lost 10 bases and J lost 1, with 13 bases in between. CDR3 region: CATGEKGNTGELFF. The CDR3 nucleotides read TGTGCCACTGGAGAAAAGGGGAACACCGGGGAGCTGTTTTTT. Looking up the rest from reference TRBV18 and TRBJ2-2 gives the full variable domain: NAGVMQNPRHLVRRRGQEARLRCSPMKGHSHVYWYRQLPEEGLKFMVYLQKENIIDESGMPKERFSAEFPKEGPSILRIQQVVRGDSAAYFCATGEKGNTGELFFGEGSRLTVL.

This clonotype was observed many times. CDR3 in amino acids: CASSIGTDYEQYF. Written as DNA, the CDR3 is TGCGCCAGCAGCATTGGGACAGATTACGAGCAGTACTTC. The chain couples TRBV4-1 to TRBJ2-7, with 7 bases matching TRBD1. This CDR3 contains 13 residues. Per germline, CDR1 MGHRA and CDR2 YSYEKL. Trimming cost V 5 bases and J 4 bases; bases outside gene matches: 5.

This clonotype was seen more than once but under ten times. CDR3 nucleotide sequence: TGTGCCAGCAGCAACCGGGACATGGGTTTCTCCTACGAGCAGTACTTC. Translating it yields CASSNRDMGFSYEQYF. The chain joins TRBV5-5 to TRBJ2-7; tentative D call: TRBD1 (6 bases). The CDR3 has 16 amino acids. V was pared by 4 bases and J by 0 bases, with 17 bases between. The V gene's germline CDR1 is SGHKS and CDR2 YYEKEE (reference sequence).

This chain links TRBV12-3 or TRBV12-4 with TRBJ2-2; TRBD2 aligns across 13 bases. The V segment lost 5 bases and the J segment 4 bases; nucleotides outside the gene matches: 7. This CDR3 has 17 amino acids. CDR3 protein: CASSPLAGGPGTGELFF. The CDR3 DNA is TGTGCCAGCAGTCCACTAGCGGGGGGGCCCGGCACCGGGGAGCTGTTTTTT.

This clonotype was observed a few times. In DNA, the CDR3 is TGTGCCAGCAGTCGTCTAGCGAGCCAAGAGACCCAGTACTTC. This sequence encodes CASSRLASQETQYF. V is TRBV11-2 and J is TRBJ2-5; possibly TRBD2 for D (6 bases). CDR3 length equals 14 residues. V was trimmed by 6 bases and J by 1 base, leaving 12 bases between them. Germline assignment: CDR1 SGHAT and CDR2 FQNNGV. The full variable domain, rest sourced from reference TRBV11-2 and TRBJ2-5, is EAGVAQSPRYKIIEKRQSVAFWCNPISGHATLYWYQQILGQGPKLLIQFQNNGVVDDSQLPKDRFSAERLKGVDSTLKIQPAKLEDSAVYLCASSRLASQETQYFGPGTRLLVL.

This clonotype was seen more than once but under ten times. The CDR3 spells CASSGVFTRYDEQFF. CDR3 bases: TGTGCCAGCAGCGGCGTGTTCACTAGGTATGATGAGCAGTTCTTC. The chain combines TRBV9 with TRBJ2-1; tentative D call: TRBD2 (5 bases). This CDR3 is 15 amino acids long. Germline CDR1 reads SGDLS; CDR2 reads YYNGEE. The V end was cut by 3 bases, the J end by 8 bases, with 18 bases between.

This clonotype showed up many times. J is TRBJ1-2 and V is TRBV5-1; D unresolved. V was trimmed by 4 bases and J by 0 bases, leaving 13 bases between them. The CDR3 is 15 residues long. Germline CDR1 reads SGHRS; CDR2 reads YFSETQ. The CDR3 protein is CASSGQDGPNYGYTF. CDR3 bases: TGCGCCAGCAGCGGTCAGGACGGACCTAACTATGGCTACACCTTC.

The chain combines TRBV29-1 with TRBJ1-2; D is perhaps TRBD1 (5 bases). The CDR3 totals 12 residues. Trimming pared 7 bases from V and 7 bases from J, leaving 16 bases between. Germline values: CDR1 SQVTM, CDR2 ANQGSEA. The CDR3 loop reads CSAGQGRFGYTF. The CDR3 DNA is TGCAGCGCCGGGCAGGGAAGATTTGGCTACACCTTC.